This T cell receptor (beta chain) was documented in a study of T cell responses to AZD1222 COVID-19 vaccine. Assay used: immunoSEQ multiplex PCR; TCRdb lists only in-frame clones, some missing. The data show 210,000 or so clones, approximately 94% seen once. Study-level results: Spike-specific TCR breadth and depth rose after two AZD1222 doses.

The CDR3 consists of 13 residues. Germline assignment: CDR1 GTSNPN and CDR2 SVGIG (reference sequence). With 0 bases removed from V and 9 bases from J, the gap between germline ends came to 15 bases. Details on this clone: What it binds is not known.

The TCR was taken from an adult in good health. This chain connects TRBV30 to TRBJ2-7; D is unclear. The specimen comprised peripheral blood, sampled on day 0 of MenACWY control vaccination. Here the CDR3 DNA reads TGTGCCTGGAGTGTACAGCAAGGTACTGGGCAGTACTTC. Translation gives CAWSVQQGTGQYF.